This TCR beta chain was captured by sequencing in a study of cytomegalovirus exposure and HLA in healthy donors. Germline V gives CDR1 SGDLS, CDR2 YYNGEE. The CDR3 contains 15 residues. Trimming cost V 3 bases and J 0 bases, with 10 bases left between them. Vbeta (60) and Jbeta (13) primers were used in the PCR. This table comes from immunoSEQ multiplex PCR, and its TCRdb copy is limited to in-frame clones, with some not included. The sample shows about 170,000 clones, over 60% of them seen only once. The TCR sequence derives from a woman between 50 and 59 years old in good health and CMV-seronegative. The chain couples TRBV9 to TRBJ1-5, with D possibly being TRBD1 (5 bases). The sample was PBMCs. The CDR3 here is CASSAQGYSNQPQHF. The DNA of the CDR3 is TGTGCCAGCAGCGCCCAGGGCTATAGCAATCAGCCCCAGCATTTT.